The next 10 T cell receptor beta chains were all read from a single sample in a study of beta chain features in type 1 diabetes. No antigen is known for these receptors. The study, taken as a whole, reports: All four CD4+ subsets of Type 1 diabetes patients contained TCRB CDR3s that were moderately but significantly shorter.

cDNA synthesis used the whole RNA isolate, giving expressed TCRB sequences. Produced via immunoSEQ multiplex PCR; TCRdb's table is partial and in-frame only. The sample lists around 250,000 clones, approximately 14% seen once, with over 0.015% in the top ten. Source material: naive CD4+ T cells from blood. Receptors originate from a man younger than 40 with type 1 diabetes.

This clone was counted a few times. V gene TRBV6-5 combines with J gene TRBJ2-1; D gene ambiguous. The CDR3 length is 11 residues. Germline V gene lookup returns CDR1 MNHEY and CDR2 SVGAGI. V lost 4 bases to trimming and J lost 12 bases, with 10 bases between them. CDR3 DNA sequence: TGTGCCAGCAGTTCTGATTCGAGGCAGTTCTTC. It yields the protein CASSSDSRQFF.

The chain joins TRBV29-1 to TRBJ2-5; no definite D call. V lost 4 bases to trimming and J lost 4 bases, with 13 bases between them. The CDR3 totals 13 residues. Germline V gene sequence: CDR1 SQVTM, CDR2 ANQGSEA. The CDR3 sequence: CSVASALGETQYF. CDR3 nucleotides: TGCAGCGTTGCGAGTGCTCTAGGAGAGACCCAGTACTTC.

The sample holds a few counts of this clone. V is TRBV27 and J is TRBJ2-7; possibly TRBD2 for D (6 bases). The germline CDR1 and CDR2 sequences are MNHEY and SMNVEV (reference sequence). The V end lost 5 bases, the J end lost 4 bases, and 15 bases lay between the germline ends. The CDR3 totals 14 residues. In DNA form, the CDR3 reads TGTGCCAGCAGTCCTGGGACTTCGCTTTACGAGCAGTACTTC. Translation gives CASSPGTSLYEQYF.

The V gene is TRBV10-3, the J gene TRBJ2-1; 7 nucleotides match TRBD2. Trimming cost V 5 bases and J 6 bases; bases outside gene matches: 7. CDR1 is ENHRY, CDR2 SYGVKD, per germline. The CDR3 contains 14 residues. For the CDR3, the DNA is TGTGCCATCAGTACGGCTAGCGGATTCAATGAGCAGTTCTTC. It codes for CAISTASGFNEQFF.

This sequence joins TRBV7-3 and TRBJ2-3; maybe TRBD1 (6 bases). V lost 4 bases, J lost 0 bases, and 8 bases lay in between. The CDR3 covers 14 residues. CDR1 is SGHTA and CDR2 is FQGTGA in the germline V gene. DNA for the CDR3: TGTGCCAGCAGCTCCGGACAGAGCACAGATACGCAGTATTTT. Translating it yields CASSSGQSTDTQYF.

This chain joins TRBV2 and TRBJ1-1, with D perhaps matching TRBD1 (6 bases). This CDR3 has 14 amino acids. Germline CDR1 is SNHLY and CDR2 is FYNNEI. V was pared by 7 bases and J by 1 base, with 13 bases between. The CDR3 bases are TGTGCCAGCACCCCGACAGGTAGGAACACTGAAGCTTTCTTT. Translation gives CASTPTGRNTEAFF.

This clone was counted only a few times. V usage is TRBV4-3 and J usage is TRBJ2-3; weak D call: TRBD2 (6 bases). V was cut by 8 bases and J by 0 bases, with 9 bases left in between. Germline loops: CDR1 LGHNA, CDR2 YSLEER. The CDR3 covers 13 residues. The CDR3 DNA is TGCGCCAGCTCAGGGACTAGCACAGATACGCAGTATTTT. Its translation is CASSGTSTDTQYF.

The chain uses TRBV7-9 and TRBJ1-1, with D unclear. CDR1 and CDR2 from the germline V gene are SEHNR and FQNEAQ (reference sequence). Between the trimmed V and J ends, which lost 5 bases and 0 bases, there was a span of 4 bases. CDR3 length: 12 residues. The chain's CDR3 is CASSHLNTEAFF. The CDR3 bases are TGTGCCAGCAGCCACTTGAACACTGAAGCTTTCTTT. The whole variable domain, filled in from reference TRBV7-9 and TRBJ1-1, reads DTGVSQNPRHKITKRGQNVTFRCDPISEHNRLYWYRQTLGQGPEFLTYFQNEAQLEKSRLLSDRFSAERPKGSFSTLEIQRTEQGDSAMYLCASSHLNTEAFFGQGTRLTVV.

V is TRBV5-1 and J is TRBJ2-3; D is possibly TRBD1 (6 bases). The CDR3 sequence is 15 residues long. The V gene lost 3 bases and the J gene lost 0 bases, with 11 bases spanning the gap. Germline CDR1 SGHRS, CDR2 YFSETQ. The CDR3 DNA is TGCGCCAGCAGCTCCCAGGGGAGAAGCACAGATACGCAGTATTTT. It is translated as CASSSQGRSTDTQYF.

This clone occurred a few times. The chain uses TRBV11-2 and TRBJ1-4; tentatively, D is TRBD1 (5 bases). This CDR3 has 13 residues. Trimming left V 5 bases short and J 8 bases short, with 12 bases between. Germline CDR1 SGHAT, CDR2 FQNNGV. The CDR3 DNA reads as TGTGCCAGCAGCACGGGGGAAAGAGAAAAACTGTTTTTT. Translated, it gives CASSTGEREKLFF. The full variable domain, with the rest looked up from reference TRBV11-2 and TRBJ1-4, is EAGVAQSPRYKIIEKRQSVAFWCNPISGHATLYWYQQILGQGPKLLIQFQNNGVVDDSQLPKDRFSAERLKGVDSTLKIQPAKLEDSAVYLCASSTGEREKLFFGSGTQLSVL.